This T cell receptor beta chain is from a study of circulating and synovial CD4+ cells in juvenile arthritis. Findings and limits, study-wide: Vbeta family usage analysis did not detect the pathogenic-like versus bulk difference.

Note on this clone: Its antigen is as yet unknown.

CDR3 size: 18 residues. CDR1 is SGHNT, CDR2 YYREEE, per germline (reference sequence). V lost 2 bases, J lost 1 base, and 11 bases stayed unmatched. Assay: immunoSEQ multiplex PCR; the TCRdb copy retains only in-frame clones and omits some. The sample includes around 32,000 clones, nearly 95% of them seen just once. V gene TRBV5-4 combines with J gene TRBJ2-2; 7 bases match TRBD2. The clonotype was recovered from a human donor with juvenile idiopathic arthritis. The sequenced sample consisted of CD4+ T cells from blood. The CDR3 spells CASSFLGLAGLNTGELFF. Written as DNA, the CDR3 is TGTGCCAGCAGCTTCCTCGGGTTAGCGGGCTTGAACACCGGGGAGCTGTTTTTT.